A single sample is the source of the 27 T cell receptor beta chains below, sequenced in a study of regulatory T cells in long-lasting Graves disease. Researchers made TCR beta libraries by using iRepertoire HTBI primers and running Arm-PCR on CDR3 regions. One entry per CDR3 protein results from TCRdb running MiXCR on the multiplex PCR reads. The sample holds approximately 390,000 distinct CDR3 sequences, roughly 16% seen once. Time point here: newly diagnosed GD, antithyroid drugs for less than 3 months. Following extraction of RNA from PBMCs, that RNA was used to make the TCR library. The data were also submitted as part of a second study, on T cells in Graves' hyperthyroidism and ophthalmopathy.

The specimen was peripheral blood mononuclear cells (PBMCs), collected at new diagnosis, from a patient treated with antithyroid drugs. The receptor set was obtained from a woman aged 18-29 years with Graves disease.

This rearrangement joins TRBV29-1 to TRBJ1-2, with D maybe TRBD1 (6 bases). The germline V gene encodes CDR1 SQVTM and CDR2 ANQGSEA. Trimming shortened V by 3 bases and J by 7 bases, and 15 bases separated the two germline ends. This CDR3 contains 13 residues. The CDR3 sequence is CSVDVQGNSGYTF. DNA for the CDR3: TGCAGCGTTGATGTTCAGGGGAATTCTGGCTACACCTTC.

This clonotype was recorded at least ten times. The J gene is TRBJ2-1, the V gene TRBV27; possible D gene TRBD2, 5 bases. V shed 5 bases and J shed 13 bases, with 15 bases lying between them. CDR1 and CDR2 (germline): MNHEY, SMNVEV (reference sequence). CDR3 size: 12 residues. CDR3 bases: TGTGCCAGCAGTGGAGACTATGTCGAACAGTTCTTC. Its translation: CASSGDYVEQFF.

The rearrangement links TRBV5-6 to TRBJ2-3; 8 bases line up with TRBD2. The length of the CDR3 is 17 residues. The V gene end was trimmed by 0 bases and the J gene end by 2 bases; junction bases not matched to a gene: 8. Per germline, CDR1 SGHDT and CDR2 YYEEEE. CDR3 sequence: CASSLVTSGDPTDTQYF. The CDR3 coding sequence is TGTGCCAGCAGCTTGGTTACTAGCGGAGATCCCACAGATACGCAGTATTTT.

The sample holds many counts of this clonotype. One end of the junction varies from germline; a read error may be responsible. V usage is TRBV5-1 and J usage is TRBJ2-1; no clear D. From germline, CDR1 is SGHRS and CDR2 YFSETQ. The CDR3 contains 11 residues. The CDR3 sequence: CASSLGYEQFF. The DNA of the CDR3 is TGTGCCAGCAGCCTCGGGTACGAGCAGTTCTTC.

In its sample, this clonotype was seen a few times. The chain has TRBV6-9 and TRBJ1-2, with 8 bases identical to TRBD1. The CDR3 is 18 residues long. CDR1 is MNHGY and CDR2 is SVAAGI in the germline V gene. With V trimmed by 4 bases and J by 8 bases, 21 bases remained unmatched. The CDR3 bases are TGTGCCAGCAGTTCAACCCCCCACACAGGGGGTTCGAGGCGAGGCTACACCTTC. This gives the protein CASSSTPHTGGSRRGYTF.

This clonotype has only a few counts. The CDR3 DNA sequence: TGTGCCAGCAGTTACTCGAGAGGGCAGGGTAACTATGGCTACACCTTC. This codes for CASSYSRGQGNYGYTF. The rearrangement uses TRBV6-5 and TRBJ1-2; TRBD1 is a possible D gene (5 bases). Trimming pared 0 bases from V and 1 base from J, leaving 12 bases between. The CDR3 extends over 16 amino acids. Germline V gives CDR1 MNHEY, CDR2 SVGAGI.

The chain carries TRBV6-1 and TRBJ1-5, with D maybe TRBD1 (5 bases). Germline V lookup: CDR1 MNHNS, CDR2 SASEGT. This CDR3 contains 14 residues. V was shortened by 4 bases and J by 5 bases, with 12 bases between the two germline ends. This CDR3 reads CASSGDGFYQPQHF. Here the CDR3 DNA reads TGTGCCAGCAGTGGGGACGGCTTTTATCAGCCCCAGCATTTT.

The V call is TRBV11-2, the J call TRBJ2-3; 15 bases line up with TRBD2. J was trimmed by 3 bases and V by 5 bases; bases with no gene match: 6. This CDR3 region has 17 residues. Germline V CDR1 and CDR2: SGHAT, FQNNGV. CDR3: CASSRTSGGVGTDTQYF. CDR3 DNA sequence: TGTGCCAGCAGCCGGACTAGCGGGGGGGTAGGGACAGATACGCAGTATTTT.

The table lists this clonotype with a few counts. The CDR3 is CARRGGQGRTDTQYF. The CDR3 DNA reads TGTGCCAGAAGAGGGGGACAGGGGCGCACAGATACGCAGTATTTT. This chain links TRBV2 with TRBJ2-3; 10 bases are shared with TRBD1. CDR3 length equals 15 residues. V lost 9 bases, J lost 1 base, and 7 bases stayed unmatched. The V gene's germline CDR1 is SNHLY and CDR2 FYNNEI.

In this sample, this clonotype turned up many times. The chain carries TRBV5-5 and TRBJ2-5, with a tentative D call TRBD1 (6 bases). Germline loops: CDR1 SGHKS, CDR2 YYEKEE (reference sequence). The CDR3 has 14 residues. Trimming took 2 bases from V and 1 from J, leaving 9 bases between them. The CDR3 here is CASSFRTAQETQYF. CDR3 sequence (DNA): TGTGCCAGCAGCTTCCGGACAGCCCAAGAGACCCAGTACTTC.

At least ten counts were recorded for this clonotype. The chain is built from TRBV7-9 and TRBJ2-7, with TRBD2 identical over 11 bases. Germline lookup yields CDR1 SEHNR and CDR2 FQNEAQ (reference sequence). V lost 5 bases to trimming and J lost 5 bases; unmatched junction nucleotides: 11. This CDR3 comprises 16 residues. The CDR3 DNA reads TGTGCCAGCAGCCCAGTCGGGAGACTAGCGGGACACGAGCAGTACTTC. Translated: CASSPVGRLAGHEQYF.

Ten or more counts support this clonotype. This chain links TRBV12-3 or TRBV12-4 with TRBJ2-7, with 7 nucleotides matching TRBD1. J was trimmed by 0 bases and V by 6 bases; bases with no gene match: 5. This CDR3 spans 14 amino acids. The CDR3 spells CASSLRDSSYEQYF. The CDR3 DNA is TGTGCCAGCAGCCTAAGGGACAGCTCCTACGAGCAGTACTTC.

The CDR3 loop is CASRRAGVSYNEQFF. The CDR3 coding sequence is TGTGCCAGCAGAAGAGCGGGAGTCTCCTACAATGAGCAGTTCTTC. The chain is built from TRBV4-2 and TRBJ2-1; 8 bases agree with TRBD2. V lost 6 bases to trimming and J lost 0 bases; unmatched junction nucleotides: 4. This CDR3 region has 15 residues. The V gene's germline CDR1 is LGHNA and CDR2 YNFKEQ.

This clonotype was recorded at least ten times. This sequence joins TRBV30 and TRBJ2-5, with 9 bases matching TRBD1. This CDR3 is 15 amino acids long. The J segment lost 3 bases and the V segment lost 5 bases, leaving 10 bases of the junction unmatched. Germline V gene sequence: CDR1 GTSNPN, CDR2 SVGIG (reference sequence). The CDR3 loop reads CAWEAPGTGKETQYF. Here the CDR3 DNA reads TGTGCCTGGGAGGCTCCGGGGACAGGGAAAGAGACCCAGTACTTC.

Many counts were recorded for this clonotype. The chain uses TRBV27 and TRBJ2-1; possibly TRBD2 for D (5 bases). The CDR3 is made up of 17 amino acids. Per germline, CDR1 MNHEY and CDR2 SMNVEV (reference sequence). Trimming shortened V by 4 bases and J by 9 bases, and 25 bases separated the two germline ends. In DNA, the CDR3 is TGTGCCAGCAGTTCCCGGGTCGCGTCCCAGAGGGTGGGTGAGCAGTTCTTC. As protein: CASSSRVASQRVGEQFF.

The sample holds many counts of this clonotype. This CDR3 is CASSISRITEAFF. The CDR3 DNA sequence: TGTGCCAGTAGTATATCGCGCATCACTGAAGCTTTCTTT. The chain joins TRBV19 to TRBJ1-1; D is ambiguous. The germline V gene encodes CDR1 LNHDA and CDR2 SQIVND (reference sequence). The CDR3 is 13 residues long. V dropped 2 bases and J dropped 4 bases, with 8 bases sitting between them.

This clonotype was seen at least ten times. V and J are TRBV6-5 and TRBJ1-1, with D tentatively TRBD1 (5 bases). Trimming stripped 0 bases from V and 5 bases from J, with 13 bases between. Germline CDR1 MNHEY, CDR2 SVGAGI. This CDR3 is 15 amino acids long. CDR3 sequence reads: CASSYSSGWGTEAFF. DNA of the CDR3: TGTGCCAGCAGTTACTCGAGCGGATGGGGGACTGAAGCTTTCTTT.

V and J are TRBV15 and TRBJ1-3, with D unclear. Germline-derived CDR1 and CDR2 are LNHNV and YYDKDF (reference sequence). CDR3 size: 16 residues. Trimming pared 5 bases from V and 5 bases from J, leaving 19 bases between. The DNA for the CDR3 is TGTGCCACCAGCTCCGGGCTAATGAAAAGAAGAAACACCATATATTTT. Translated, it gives CATSSGLMKRRNTIYF.

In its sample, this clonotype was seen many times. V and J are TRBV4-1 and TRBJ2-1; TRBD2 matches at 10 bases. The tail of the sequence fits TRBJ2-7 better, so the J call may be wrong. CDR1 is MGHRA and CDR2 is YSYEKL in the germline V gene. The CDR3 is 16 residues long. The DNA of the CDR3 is TGCGCCAGCAGCCAAGGAAGCGGGAGGGTGGAAGACGAGCAGTACTTC. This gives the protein CASSQGSGRVEDEQYF.

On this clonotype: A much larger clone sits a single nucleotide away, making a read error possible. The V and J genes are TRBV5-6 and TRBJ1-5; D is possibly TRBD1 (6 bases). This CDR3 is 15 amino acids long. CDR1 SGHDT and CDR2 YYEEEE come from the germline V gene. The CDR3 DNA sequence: TGTGCCAGCAGCGCTACAGGGTATGGAAATCGGCCCCAGCATTTT. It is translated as CASSATGYGNRPQHF.

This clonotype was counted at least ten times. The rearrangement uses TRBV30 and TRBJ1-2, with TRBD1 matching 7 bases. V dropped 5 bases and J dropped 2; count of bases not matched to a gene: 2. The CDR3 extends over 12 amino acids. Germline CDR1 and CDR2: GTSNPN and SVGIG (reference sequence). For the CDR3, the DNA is TGTGCCTGGGCGACAGGGAACTATGGCTACACCTTC. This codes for CAWATGNYGYTF.

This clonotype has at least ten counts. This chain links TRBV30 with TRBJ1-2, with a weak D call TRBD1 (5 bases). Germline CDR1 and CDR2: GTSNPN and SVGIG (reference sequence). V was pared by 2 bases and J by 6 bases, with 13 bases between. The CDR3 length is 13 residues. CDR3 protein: CAWSLGEDDGYTF. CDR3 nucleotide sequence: TGTGCCTGGAGTTTAGGGGAGGATGATGGCTACACCTTC. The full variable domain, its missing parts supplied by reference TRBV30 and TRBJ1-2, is SQTIHQWPATLVQPVGSPLSLECTVEGTSNPNLYWYRQAAGRGLQLLFYSVGIGQISSEVPQNLSASRPQDRQFILSSKKLLLSDSGFYLCAWSLGEDDGYTFGSGTRLTVV.

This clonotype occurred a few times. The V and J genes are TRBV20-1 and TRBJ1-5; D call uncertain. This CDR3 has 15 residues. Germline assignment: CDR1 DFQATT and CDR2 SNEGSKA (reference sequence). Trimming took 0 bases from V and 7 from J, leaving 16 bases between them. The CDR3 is CSARDRLHLGQPQHF. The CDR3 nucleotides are TGCAGTGCTAGAGATCGACTACACCTCGGGCAGCCCCAGCATTTT.

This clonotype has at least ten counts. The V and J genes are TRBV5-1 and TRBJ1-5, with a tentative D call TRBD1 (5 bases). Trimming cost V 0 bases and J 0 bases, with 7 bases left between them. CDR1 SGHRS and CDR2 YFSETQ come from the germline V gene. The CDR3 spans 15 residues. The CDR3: CASSLEGTSNQPQHF. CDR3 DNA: TGCGCCAGCAGCTTGGAAGGGACTAGCAATCAGCCCCAGCATTTT.

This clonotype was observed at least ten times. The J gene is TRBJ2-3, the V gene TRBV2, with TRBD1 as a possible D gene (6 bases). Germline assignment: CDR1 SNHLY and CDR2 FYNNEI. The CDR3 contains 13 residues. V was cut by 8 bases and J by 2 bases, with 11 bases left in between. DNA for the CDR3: TGTGCCAGCTGCAGGGGACCCACAGATACGCAGTATTTT. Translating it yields CASCRGPTDTQYF.

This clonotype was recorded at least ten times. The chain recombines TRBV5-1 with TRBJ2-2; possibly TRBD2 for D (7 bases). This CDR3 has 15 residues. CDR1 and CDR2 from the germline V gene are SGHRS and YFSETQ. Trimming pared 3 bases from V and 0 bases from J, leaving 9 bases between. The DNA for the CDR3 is TGCGCCAGCAGCTGGGGGGGCCCGAACACCGGGGAGCTGTTTTTT. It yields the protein CASSWGGPNTGELFF. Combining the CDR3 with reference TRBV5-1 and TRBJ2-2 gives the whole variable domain KAGVTQTPRYLIKTRGQQVTLSCSPISGHRSVSWYQQTPGQGLQFLFEYFSETQRNKGNFPGRFSGRQFSNSRSEMNVSTLELGDSALYLCASSWGGPNTGELFFGEGSRLTVL.

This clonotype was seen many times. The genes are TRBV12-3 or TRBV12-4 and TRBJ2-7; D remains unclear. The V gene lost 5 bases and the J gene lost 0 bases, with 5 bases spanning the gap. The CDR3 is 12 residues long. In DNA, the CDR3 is TGTGCCAGCAGTGGGAACTCCTACGAGCAGTACTTC. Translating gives CASSGNSYEQYF.